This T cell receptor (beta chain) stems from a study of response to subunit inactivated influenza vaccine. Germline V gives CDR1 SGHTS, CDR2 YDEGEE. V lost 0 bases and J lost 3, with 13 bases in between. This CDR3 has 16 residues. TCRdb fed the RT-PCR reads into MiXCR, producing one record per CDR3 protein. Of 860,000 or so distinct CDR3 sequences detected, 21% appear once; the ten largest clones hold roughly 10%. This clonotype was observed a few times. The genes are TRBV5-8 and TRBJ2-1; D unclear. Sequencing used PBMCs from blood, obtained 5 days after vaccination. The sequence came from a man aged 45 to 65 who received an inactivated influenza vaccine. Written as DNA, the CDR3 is TGTGCCAGCAGCTTGGGTTGGCAGCCCAACTACAATGAGCAGTTCTTC. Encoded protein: CASSLGWQPNYNEQFF.